This T cell receptor beta chain was profiled in a study of blood T cell repertoires in COVID-19. Across the study: Donors in Cohort 3 who had recovered were those with two negative PCRs, healthcare professional clearance, or resolution of their symptoms.

Germline loops: CDR1 KGHDR, CDR2 SFDVKD. This CDR3 has 15 amino acids. The V and J ends lost 3 bases and 2 bases, in that order; junction bases with no gene match: 4. In the study's own analysis: Reference gene primer amplification yielded estimated nucleated cell counts. The method was immunoSEQ multiplex PCR; TCRdb's version includes in-frame clones alone and lacks a portion of them. Clone size and V and J calls were adopted from that table, with D and trimming inferred from the DNA. The sample consists of 120,000 to 150,000 clones, over 75% of them appearing once. Enrolled through a virtual design, the participants were between roughly 18 and 90 years of age and came from some 25 US areas. Categorization into cohorts depended on clinical history that participants reported.

The rearrangement links TRBV24-1 to TRBJ2-5; 8 bases map to TRBD1. This TCR came from a man in his fifties or sixties in a cohort exposed to, infected with or recovered from COVID-19 (not recorded which). Material for sequencing was PBMCs or T cells enriched from blood (not recorded which). In DNA form, the CDR3 reads TGTGCCACCAGTGATGGACAGGGCTTACAAGAGACCCAGTACTTC. Its protein product is CATSDGQGLQETQYF.